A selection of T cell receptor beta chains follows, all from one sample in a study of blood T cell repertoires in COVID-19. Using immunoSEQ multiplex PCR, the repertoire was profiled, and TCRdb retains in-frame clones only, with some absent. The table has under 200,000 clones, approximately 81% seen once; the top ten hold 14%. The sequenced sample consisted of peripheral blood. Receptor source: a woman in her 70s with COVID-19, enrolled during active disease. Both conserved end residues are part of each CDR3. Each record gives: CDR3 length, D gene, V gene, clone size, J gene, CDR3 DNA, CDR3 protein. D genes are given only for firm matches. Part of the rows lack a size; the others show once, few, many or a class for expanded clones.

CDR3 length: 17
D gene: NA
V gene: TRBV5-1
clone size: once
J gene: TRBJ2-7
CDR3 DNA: TGCGCCAGCAGCTCCCCTTCGGCGGGATGGGGAAACTACGAGCAGTACTTC
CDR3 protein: CASSSPSAGWGNYEQYF

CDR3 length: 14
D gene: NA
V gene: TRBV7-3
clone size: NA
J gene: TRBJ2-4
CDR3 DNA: TGTGCCAGCAGCTTAGGAGGAGCCAAAAACATTCAGTACTTC
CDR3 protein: CASSLGGAKNIQYF

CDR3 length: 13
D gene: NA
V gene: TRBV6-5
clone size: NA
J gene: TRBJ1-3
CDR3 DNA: TGTGCCAGCCATGAGGTCTCTGGAAACACCATATATTTT
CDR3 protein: CASHEVSGNTIYF

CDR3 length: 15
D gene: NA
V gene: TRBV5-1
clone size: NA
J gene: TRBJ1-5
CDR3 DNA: TGCGCCAGCAGCTCCGACGGGGGGGACAATCAGCCCCAGCATTTT
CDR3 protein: CASSSDGGDNQPQHF

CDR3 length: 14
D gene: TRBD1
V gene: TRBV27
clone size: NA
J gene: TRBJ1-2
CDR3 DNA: TGTGCCAGCAGTAAAGGGGACAGGGCCTATGGCTACACCTTC
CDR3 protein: CASSKGDRAYGYTF

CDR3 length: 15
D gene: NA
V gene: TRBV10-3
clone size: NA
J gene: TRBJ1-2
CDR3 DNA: TGTGCCATCAGTGGGAGAGGAGGGTTGGAGCATGGCTACACCTTC
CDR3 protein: CAISGRGGLEHGYTF

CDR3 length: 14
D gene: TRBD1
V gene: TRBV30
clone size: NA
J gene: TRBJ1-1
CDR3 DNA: TGTGCCTGGAGGGGAACAGGGGGTGGCACTGAAGCTTTCTTT
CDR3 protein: CAWRGTGGGTEAFF

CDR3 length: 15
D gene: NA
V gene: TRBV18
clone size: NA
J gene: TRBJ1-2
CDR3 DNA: TGTGCCAGCTCACGAAACCGGGACAACAAAAGGAGCTACACCTTC
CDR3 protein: CASSRNRDNKRSYTF

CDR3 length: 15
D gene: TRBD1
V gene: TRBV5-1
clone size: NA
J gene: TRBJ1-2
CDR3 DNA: TGCGCCAGCAGCCTCACACCGGGACAGAGTAACGGCTACACCTTC
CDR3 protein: CASSLTPGQSNGYTF

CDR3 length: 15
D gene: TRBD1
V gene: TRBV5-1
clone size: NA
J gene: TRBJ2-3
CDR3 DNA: TGCGCCAGCAGCCGATCGGGACAGGACACAGATACGCAGTATTTT
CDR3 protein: CASSRSGQDTDTQYF